This entry lists 27 T cell receptor beta chains sequenced from one sample in a study of blood T cell repertoires in COVID-19. The assay was immunoSEQ multiplex PCR, and TCRdb's table has in-frame clones only and misses some. In the table there are about 110,000 clones, about 84% of which are singletons. Source material: peripheral blood. These receptors were taken from a woman aged 55-69 years with acute or convalescent COVID-19.

The chain uses TRBV4-2 and TRBJ1-2; weak D call: TRBD1 (5 bases). The germline V gene has CDR1 LGHNA and CDR2 YNFKEQ. The CDR3 covers 17 residues. V lost 0 bases, J lost 0 bases, and 14 bases lay in between. The CDR3 region has the DNA TGTGCCAGCAGCCAAGATCTTCAGGGACTTTCTAACTATGGCTACACCTTC. Protein: CASSQDLQGLSNYGYTF.

V usage is TRBV6-5 and J usage is TRBJ1-3; D might be TRBD1 (5 bases). CDR1 and CDR2 (germline): MNHEY, SVGAGI. Between the trimmed V and J ends, which lost 6 bases and 7 bases, there was a span of 13 bases. This CDR3 contains 13 residues. This CDR3 reads CASRDDGGNTIYF. CDR3 nucleotide sequence: TGTGCCAGCAGGGACGACGGGGGTAACACCATATATTTT.

The chain employs TRBV28 and TRBJ2-7; D might be TRBD1 (5 bases). CDR1 MDHEN and CDR2 SYDVKM come from the germline V gene. V lost 8 bases, J lost 2 bases, and 16 bases lay in between. This CDR3 is 14 amino acids long. The DNA of the CDR3 is TGTGCCAGCCGTACCCGCGGACAAACCTACGAGCAGTACTTC. Its translation: CASRTRGQTYEQYF.

The V and J genes are TRBV10-1 and TRBJ2-3, with 8 positions matching TRBD2. Trimming cost V 5 bases and J 3 bases; bases outside gene matches: 4. This CDR3 is built from 14 residues. The V gene's germline CDR1 is WNHNN and CDR2 SYGVQD (reference sequence). CDR3 bases: TGCGCCAGCAGTAGCGGGAGAAGTACAGATACGCAGTATTTT. Amino acid sequence: CASSSGRSTDTQYF.

This rearrangement joins TRBV6-6 to TRBJ1-2; the D is unclear. V was cut by 6 bases and J by 3 bases, with 14 bases left in between. In germline, CDR1 is MNHNY, CDR2 SVGAGI (reference sequence). The CDR3 is made up of 14 amino acids. The CDR3 coding sequence is TGTGCCAGCAGAGTCACCGGCGGGGACTATGGCTACACCTTC. Its translation is CASRVTGGDYGYTF.

This chain links TRBV3-1 (or the pseudogene TRBV3-2) with TRBJ2-1, with 7 nucleotides matching TRBD2. The CDR3 extends over 16 amino acids. V gave up 4 bases and J gave up 6 bases; unmatched junction bases: 12. CDR1 is LGHDT and CDR2 is YNNKEL in the germline V gene (reference sequence). This CDR3 is CASSRLRLANLNEQFF. For the CDR3, the DNA is TGTGCCAGCAGCCGCCTCCGACTAGCCAACCTCAATGAGCAGTTCTTC.

V is TRBV3-1 (or the pseudogene TRBV3-2) and J is TRBJ2-7; TRBD2 matches 7 bases. Germline CDR1 LGHDT, CDR2 YNNKEL (reference sequence). After removal of 0 bases from V and 6 bases from J, the junction contained 2 bases not matched to a gene. The length of the CDR3 is 13 residues. Here the CDR3 reads CASSQEGEGEQYF. As DNA, the CDR3 is TGTGCCAGCAGCCAAGAAGGGGAGGGCGAGCAGTACTTC.

V is TRBV10-3 and J is TRBJ2-5; 9 bases fit TRBD2. Trimming cost V 3 bases and J 3 bases; bases outside gene matches: 11. CDR1 and CDR2 (germline): ENHRY, SYGVKD. There are 17 residues in the CDR3. CDR3 sequence (DNA): TGTGCCATCAGTGAAGGGGGCCCGCTAGCGGGGAAAGAGACCCAGTACTTC. This sequence encodes CAISEGGPLAGKETQYF.

This rearrangement joins TRBV2 to TRBJ2-7; TRBD1 aligns across 8 bases. There are 14 residues in the CDR3. The germline V gene encodes CDR1 SNHLY and CDR2 FYNNEI. The V gene end was trimmed by 3 bases and the J gene end by 6 bases; junction bases not matched to a gene: 7. DNA for the CDR3: TGTGCCAGCAGTGACCAGGGGGCCGGTCCCGAGCAGTACTTC. It encodes CASSDQGAGPEQYF.

This clone was observed a single time. The chain uses TRBV2 and TRBJ1-1, with 7 nucleotides matching TRBD1. J gave up 4 bases and V 6 bases, and 8 bases lay outside the gene matches. This CDR3 is built from 14 residues. CDR1 is SNHLY and CDR2 is FYNNEI in the germline V gene. CDR3 DNA sequence: TGTGCCAGCAGCTACCAGGGGGTCGGCACTGAAGCTTTCTTT. Protein product: CASSYQGVGTEAFF.

V and J are TRBV10-3 and TRBJ1-1; D ambiguous. CDR3 length: 14 residues. The germline gives CDR1 ENHRY, CDR2 SYGVKD. V lost 4 bases and J 1 base, leaving 10 bases between the germline ends. The CDR3 reads CAISVGEGNTEAFF. CDR3 nucleotides: TGTGCCATCAGTGTTGGGGAGGGGAACACTGAAGCTTTCTTT.

The CDR3 here is CASSLPYQPQHF. In DNA, the CDR3 is TGTGCCAGCAGTTTACCTTATCAGCCCCAGCATTTT. V is TRBV28 and J is TRBJ1-5; D gene unclear. Germline V CDR1 and CDR2: MDHEN, SYDVKM. V lost 2 bases and J 5 bases, leaving 4 bases between the germline ends. The CDR3 is 12 amino acids.

The rearrangement joins TRBV5-6 to TRBJ1-1; possible D gene TRBD1, 5 bases. V was shortened by 2 bases and J by 5 bases, with 10 bases between the two germline ends. CDR3 length: 13 amino acids. Germline V gene sequence: CDR1 SGHDT, CDR2 YYEEEE. CDR3 protein: CASSFSPGTEAFF. CDR3 nucleotide sequence: TGTGCCAGCAGCTTCTCCCCAGGGACTGAAGCTTTCTTT. Looking up the rest from reference TRBV5-6 and TRBJ1-1 gives the full variable domain: DAGVTQSPTHLIKTRGQQVTLRCSPKSGHDTVSWYQQALGQGPQFIFQYYEEEERQRGNFPDRFSGHQFPNYSSELNVNALLLGDSALYLCASSFSPGTEAFFGQGTRLTVV.

The chain uses TRBV3-1 (or the pseudogene TRBV3-2) and TRBJ1-2, with a possible D match to TRBD1 (6 bases). Trimming removed 1 base at V and 3 bases at J, with 9 bases between. The V gene's germline CDR1 is LGHDT and CDR2 YNNKEL (reference sequence). The CDR3 spans 14 residues. Here the CDR3 reads CASSQAGDHYGYTF. The CDR3 DNA sequence: TGTGCCAGCAGCCAAGCAGGGGATCACTATGGCTACACCTTC.

The chain recombines TRBV7-2 with TRBJ1-3; no firm D call. The length of the CDR3 is 13 residues. CDR1 SGHTA and CDR2 FQGNSA come from the germline V gene. Trimming cost V 5 bases and J 3 bases, with 8 bases left between them. CDR3 nucleotide sequence: TGTGCCAGCAGCGCGAGTCATGGAAACACCATATATTTT. This encodes CASSASHGNTIYF.

V and J are TRBV28 and TRBJ2-2; perhaps TRBD1 as D (5 bases). V was pared by 4 bases and J by 1 base, with 13 bases between. The V gene's germline CDR1 is MDHEN and CDR2 SYDVKM. The CDR3 consists of 16 residues. The CDR3: CASSSPRTWNTGELFF. The CDR3 DNA is TGTGCCAGCAGTTCGCCTCGGACATGGAACACCGGGGAGCTGTTTTTT.

CDR3 coding DNA: TGTGCCAGCAGCCAAGTGTGGCGGGGGGGCGTACAAGAGACCCAGTACTTC. Its protein is CASSQVWRGGVQETQYF. The rearrangement uses TRBV3-1 (or the pseudogene TRBV3-2) and TRBJ2-5; 9 nucleotides align to TRBD2. J lost 2 bases, V lost 1 base, and 8 bases had no gene match. Germline V gene lookup returns CDR1 LGHDT and CDR2 YNNKEL (reference sequence). The CDR3 runs to 17 residues.

The chain combines TRBV19 with TRBJ1-4; 9 nucleotides match TRBD1. The ends lost 6 bases at V and 3 bases at J; junction bases unmatched: 8. The germline V gene has CDR1 LNHDA and CDR2 SQIVND (reference sequence). CDR3 length: 16 amino acids. The CDR3 DNA follows: TGTGCCAGTAGCCTCTCAACAGGGGGCCCTAATGAAAAACTGTTTTTT. Its protein product is CASSLSTGGPNEKLFF.

The chain is built from TRBV3-1 (or the pseudogene TRBV3-2) and TRBJ1-2, with D possibly being TRBD1 (6 bases). The CDR3 totals 15 residues. Germline-derived CDR1 and CDR2 are LGHDT and YNNKEL (reference sequence). Trimming removed 4 bases from V and 5 bases from J, with 17 bases in between. The CDR3 region has the DNA TGTGCCAGCAGCCCAACTTGGGAGGGGGAGTATGGCTACACCTTC. This codes for CASSPTWEGEYGYTF.

This clone showed up just a few times. The chain recombines TRBV11-1 with TRBJ1-1; D unresolved. The CDR3 covers 13 residues. CDR1 and CDR2 (germline): SGHAT, FQDESV (reference sequence). Trimming shortened V by 5 bases and J by 4 bases, and 11 bases separated the two germline ends. DNA for the CDR3: TGTGCCAGCAGCCCCGTGCGGGGCACTGAAGCTTTCTTT. This gives the protein CASSPVRGTEAFF.

This rearrangement joins TRBV5-1 to TRBJ1-2, with TRBD1 as a possible D gene (6 bases). The germline V gene encodes CDR1 SGHRS and CDR2 YFSETQ. The CDR3 totals 13 residues. Trimming pared 0 bases from V and 8 bases from J, leaving 11 bases between. The CDR3 DNA reads TGCGCCAGCAGCTTGGACGCAGGGGACGGCTACACCTTC. Its protein product is CASSLDAGDGYTF.

The chain joins TRBV12-3 or TRBV12-4 to TRBJ1-1; 7 bases are a match to TRBD1. With V trimmed by 8 bases and J by 2 bases, 5 bases remained unmatched. The CDR3 sequence is 13 residues long. The CDR3 nucleotides read TGTGCCAGCCAGGGACAGATAAACACTGAAGCTTTCTTT. Amino acid sequence: CASQGQINTEAFF.

The CDR3 reads CATSRSNEGADTQYF. The CDR3 DNA follows: TGTGCCACCAGCAGGAGTAACGAGGGGGCAGATACGCAGTATTTT. The genes are TRBV15 and TRBJ2-3, with D perhaps TRBD1 (6 bases). Trimming cost V 3 bases and J 4 bases, with 14 bases left between them. The CDR3 spans 15 residues. CDR1 and CDR2 from the germline V gene are LNHNV and YYDKDF (reference sequence).

The chain has TRBV30 and TRBJ1-3; TRBD1 might be the D (5 bases). Germline CDR1 reads GTSNPN; CDR2 reads SVGIG (reference sequence). The CDR3 covers 16 residues. Trimming left V 0 bases short and J 0 bases short, with 12 bases between. As DNA, the CDR3 is TGTGCCTGGAGTGTAATGGGCGGACACTCTGGAAACACCATATATTTT. Encoded protein: CAWSVMGGHSGNTIYF.

The rearrangement joins TRBV28 to TRBJ1-1; 7 bases match TRBD1. The CDR3 consists of 13 residues. V lost 3 bases to trimming and J lost 7 bases; unmatched junction nucleotides: 5. Germline V gene sequence: CDR1 MDHEN, CDR2 SYDVKM. The CDR3 DNA follows: TGTGCCAGCAGTTTCGGGACAGCCCTTGAAGCTTTCTTT. Protein sequence: CASSFGTALEAFF.

This chain links TRBV2 with TRBJ1-4; maybe TRBD1 (6 bases). The V end lost 8 bases, the J end lost 8 bases, and 12 bases lay between the germline ends. The germline V gene has CDR1 SNHLY and CDR2 FYNNEI. This CDR3 is 12 amino acids long. CDR3 region: CASVKGDEKLFF. The CDR3 DNA follows: TGTGCCAGCGTTAAGGGGGACGAAAAACTGTTTTTT.

The J gene is TRBJ1-4, the V gene TRBV18, with a possible D match to TRBD1 (5 bases). V was cut by 3 bases and J by 0 bases, with 11 bases left in between. CDR1 KGHSH and CDR2 LQKENI come from the germline V gene. The CDR3 has 16 residues. The CDR3 region has the DNA TGTGCCAGCTCACCCCAATCGGGGGCAACTAATGAAAAACTGTTTTTT. Translated: CASSPQSGATNEKLFF.